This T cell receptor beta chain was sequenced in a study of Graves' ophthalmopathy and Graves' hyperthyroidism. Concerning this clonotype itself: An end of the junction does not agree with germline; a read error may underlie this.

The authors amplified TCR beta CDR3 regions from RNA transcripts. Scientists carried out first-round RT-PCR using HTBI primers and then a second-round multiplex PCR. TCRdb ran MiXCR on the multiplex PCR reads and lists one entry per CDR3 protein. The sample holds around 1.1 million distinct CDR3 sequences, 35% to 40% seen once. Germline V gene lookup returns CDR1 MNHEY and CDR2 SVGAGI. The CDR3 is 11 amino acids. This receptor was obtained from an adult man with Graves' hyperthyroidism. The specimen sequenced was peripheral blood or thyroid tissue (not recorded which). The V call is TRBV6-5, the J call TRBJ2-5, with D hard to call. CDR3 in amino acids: CASGYLETQYF. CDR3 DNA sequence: TGTGCCAGCGGTTACCTAGAGACCCAGTACTTC.